These T cell receptor beta chains were read from a single sample in a study of shared clonotypes between healthy human individuals. The assay was immunoSEQ multiplex PCR, and TCRdb's table has in-frame clones only and misses some. The profile shows 190,000 or so clones, over 80% of them singletons. The sample comprised naive CD4+ T cells sorted from blood. Receptors originate from a woman under 40 in good health. CDR3s include the opening cysteine and the closing phenylalanine or tryptophan. A D gene is named only where the DNA matches it firmly. Clone size is not always given. Where it is, it says once, few, many or a class for expanded clones.

size: once; V: TRBV25-1; D: TRBD1; J: TRBJ1-2; DNA: TGTGCCAGCAGTGGGGACAGGGCTGGCTACACCTTC; CDR3: CASSGDRAGYTF
size: NA; V: TRBV18; D: NA; J: TRBJ1-1; DNA: TGTGCCAGCTCACCGTATCAGGGATTGAACACTGAAGCTTTCTTT; CDR3: CASSPYQGLNTEAFF
size: once; V: TRBV6-5; D: TRBD1; J: TRBJ1-5; DNA: TGTGCCAGCAGTAAGGACAGGAATAGCAATCAGCCCCAGCATTTT; CDR3: CASSKDRNSNQPQHF
size: NA; V: TRBV7-9; D: TRBD2; J: TRBJ2-2; DNA: TGTGCCAGCAGCTCTGAGGGAACTAGCGGGAGAATTTACGGGGAGCTGTTTTTT; CDR3: CASSSEGTSGRIYGELFF
size: NA; V: TRBV7-9; D: NA; J: TRBJ1-2; DNA: TGTGCCAGCAGCTTAGTTTGGGACGGGGAGCACTATGGCTACACCTTC; CDR3: CASSLVWDGEHYGYTF
size: NA; V: TRBV7-9; D: NA; J: TRBJ1-4; DNA: TGTGCCAGCAGCTTAGTGGCAGGGTTTGAAAAACTGTTTTTT; CDR3: CASSLVAGFEKLFF
size: NA; V: TRBV7-8; D: TRBD2; J: TRBJ2-7; DNA: TGTGCCAGCAGCTTAGTTCGAGGACTAGCGGGAGTCTCCGAGCAGTACTTC; CDR3: CASSLVRGLAGVSEQYF
size: NA; V: TRBV5-1; D: NA; J: TRBJ1-5; DNA: TGCGCCAGCAGCTTGGAGGGGGTCAGAAATCAGCCCCAGCATTTT; CDR3: CASSLEGVRNQPQHF
size: NA; V: TRBV18; D: NA; J: TRBJ2-5; DNA: TGTGCCAGCTCACCACCGGGTGCAGGGGAGACCCAGTACTTC; CDR3: CASSPPGAGETQYF
size: NA; V: TRBV11-2; D: NA; J: TRBJ2-7; DNA: TGTGCCAGCAGCTTAGATCTGGGCGAGCAGTACTTC; CDR3: CASSLDLGEQYF
size: NA; V: TRBV1; D: NA; J: TRBJ2-6; DNA: TGCACCAGCAGTTGTGCACAAAGTCGGGCCAACGTCCTGACTTTC; CDR3: CTSSCAQSRANVLTF
size: NA; V: TRBV11-2; D: TRBD2; J: TRBJ2-7; DNA: TGTGCCAGCAGCCCCGTAGCGGGAGGGGGCGAGCAGTACTTC; CDR3: CASSPVAGGGEQYF
size: NA; V: TRBV10-1; D: TRBD1; J: TRBJ1-2; DNA: TGCGCCAGCAGTGAGCGACAGGGCTATGGCTACACCTTC; CDR3: CASSERQGYGYTF
size: NA; V: TRBV19; D: NA; J: TRBJ1-3; DNA: TGTGCCAGTAGTACAGGGAACGGTGGAAACACCATATATTTT; CDR3: CASSTGNGGNTIYF
size: NA; V: TRBV6-1; D: TRBD2; J: TRBJ2-1; DNA: TGTGCCAGCTGGGGGACTAGCGGGACTTACAATGAGCAGTTCTTC; CDR3: CASWGTSGTYNEQFF
size: NA; V: TRBV19; D: NA; J: TRBJ2-7; DNA: TGTGCCAGTAGTCCAACCTTCGCTGGGTTTGGCGAGCAGTACTTC; CDR3: CASSPTFAGFGEQYF
size: NA; V: TRBV29-1; D: NA; J: TRBJ1-2; DNA: TGCAGCGTTGCTCAGACTGACTATGGCTACACCTTC; CDR3: CSVAQTDYGYTF
size: NA; V: TRBV28; D: NA; J: TRBJ2-2; DNA: TGTGCCAGCAGTTTGAGGCCAACCGGGGAGCTGTTTTTT; CDR3: CASSLRPTGELFF
size: NA; V: TRBV7-8; D: TRBD1; J: TRBJ2-6; DNA: TGTGCCAGCAGCCCAGGGACAGGGAACTCTGGGGCCAACGTCCTGACTTTC; CDR3: CASSPGTGNSGANVLTF
size: NA; V: TRBV6-5; D: NA; J: TRBJ2-5; DNA: TGTGCCAGCAGTTACTCGATTTCGGGGAGGAGGGAGCAGTACTTC; CDR3: CASSYSISGRREQYF
size: NA; V: TRBV18; D: NA; J: TRBJ2-5; DNA: TGTGCCAGCTCACCACCAAGATACACCGAAGGGACCCAGTACTTC; CDR3: CASSPPRYTEGTQYF
size: NA; V: TRBV27; D: TRBD1; J: TRBJ1-1; DNA: TGTGCCAGCAGTTTTAGGATCCGGGACAGGGAAGCTTTCTTT; CDR3: CASSFRIRDREAFF
size: NA; V: TRBV10-3; D: NA; J: TRBJ2-7; DNA: TGTGCCATCAGTGAGTCAGGGACGGGTCCCTACGAGCAGTACTTC; CDR3: CAISESGTGPYEQYF
size: NA; V: TRBV10-1; D: TRBD1; J: TRBJ2-3; DNA: TGCGCCAGTTCCCGGGACAGATACACAGATACGCAGTATTTT; CDR3: CASSRDRYTDTQYF
size: NA; V: TRBV27; D: NA; J: TRBJ1-1; DNA: TGTGCCAGCAGTCTCCTTCATCCTATGAACACTGAAGCTTTCTTT; CDR3: CASSLLHPMNTEAFF
size: NA; V: TRBV27; D: NA; J: TRBJ1-6; DNA: TGTGCCAGCAGCCTCGGACGGATTAATTCACCCCTCCACTTT; CDR3: CASSLGRINSPLHF
size: NA; V: TRBV10-3; D: NA; J: TRBJ2-5; DNA: TGTGCCATCGGGGGTGGAGAGACCCAGTACTTC; CDR3: CAIGGGETQYF
size: NA; V: TRBV10-3; D: NA; J: TRBJ1-3; DNA: TGTGCCATCAGGATACAGGGATCCGGAAACACCATATATTTT; CDR3: CAIRIQGSGNTIYF
size: NA; V: TRBV20-1; D: NA; J: TRBJ2-7; DNA: TGCAGTGCTTTAGGACAGTACGAGCAGTACTTC; CDR3: CSALGQYEQYF
size: NA; V: TRBV30; D: NA; J: TRBJ1-3; DNA: TGTGCCTGGAGTAGCTCTCTGGGTCCCTCTGGAAACACCATATATTTT; CDR3: CAWSSSLGPSGNTIYF
size: NA; V: TRBV21-1; D: NA; J: TRBJ2-3; DNA: TGTGCCAGCAGCGACACTAGCGGGAGGCCCCACCCCGCAGATACGCAGTATTTT; CDR3: CASSDTSGRPHPADTQYF
size: NA; V: TRBV7-9; D: NA; J: TRBJ2-3; DNA: TGTGCCAGCAGCTTGGGCGGTTTCCAGGGGAGCACAGATACGCAGTATTTT; CDR3: CASSLGGFQGSTDTQYF
size: once; V: TRBV6-5; D: TRBD1; J: TRBJ2-5; DNA: TGTGCCAGCAGTTACACGAGACCCCAGGGGGCAGTGCTGTACTTC; CDR3: CASSYTRPQGAVLYF
size: NA; V: TRBV6-6; D: NA; J: TRBJ2-3; DNA: TGTGCCAGCAGTTACGGGCAGGGGTGGGAAGATACGCAGTATTTT; CDR3: CASSYGQGWEDTQYF
size: NA; V: TRBV6-5; D: TRBD1; J: TRBJ2-7; DNA: TGTGCCAGCAGTTACCCGACAGGGGGCCACGAGCAGTACTTC; CDR3: CASSYPTGGHEQYF
size: NA; V: TRBV2; D: TRBD1; J: TRBJ1-1; DNA: TGTGCCAGCAGTGAAAGGGTCCCGGGACAGGGTACAGCTTTCTTT; CDR3: CASSERVPGQGTAFF
size: NA; V: TRBV28; D: NA; J: TRBJ2-7; DNA: TGTGCCAGCGGAAACTTCGGATACGAGCAGTACTTC; CDR3: CASGNFGYEQYF
size: NA; V: TRBV4-2; D: NA; J: TRBJ1-1; DNA: TGTGCCAGCAGCGGTGATAGAGCTGAAGCTTTCTTT; CDR3: CASSGDRAEAFF
size: few; V: TRBV9; D: NA; J: TRBJ2-7; DNA: TGTGCCAGCAGCGAGGCTGGGAACGAGCAGTACTTC; CDR3: CASSEAGNEQYF
size: NA; V: TRBV10-3; D: NA; J: TRBJ1-2; DNA: TGTGCCATCAGTGCCGGGGGCGTTCGTTTTGGCGGCTACACCTTC; CDR3: CAISAGGVRFGGYTF
size: NA; V: TRBV10-3; D: TRBD1; J: TRBJ2-7; DNA: TGTGCCATCAGTGAGTCGGGGACAGGGGCCATCTACGAGCAGTACTTC; CDR3: CAISESGTGAIYEQYF
size: NA; V: TRBV5-1; D: NA; J: TRBJ2-1; DNA: TGCGCCAGCAGCTCTGTGTTTGGGGAGCAGTTCTTC; CDR3: CASSSVFGEQFF
size: NA; V: TRBV6-5; D: NA; J: TRBJ2-7; DNA: TGTGCCAGCAGTGAAAGGGGGAGAAGGGACGAGCAGTACTTC; CDR3: CASSERGRRDEQYF
size: NA; V: TRBV5-1; D: NA; J: TRBJ2-7; DNA: TGCGCCAGCAGTTATCTCAGGGACCGAGCCTACGAGCAGTACTTC; CDR3: CASSYLRDRAYEQYF
size: few; V: TRBV6-5; D: NA; J: TRBJ1-1; DNA: TGTGCCAGCAGTTACTCGATGGGGACTGAAGCTTTCTTT; CDR3: CASSYSMGTEAFF
size: NA; V: TRBV28; D: TRBD2; J: TRBJ2-7; DNA: TGTGCCAGCACCCGAAGTCGGAGCGGGGGCTACGAGCAGTACTTC; CDR3: CASTRSRSGGYEQYF
size: NA; V: TRBV7-8; D: TRBD1; J: TRBJ2-2; DNA: TGTGCCAGCAGCAGACAGGGGGCCGCGAACACCGGGGAGCTGTTTTTT; CDR3: CASSRQGAANTGELFF
size: NA; V: TRBV6-5; D: NA; J: TRBJ1-5; DNA: TGTGCCAGCAGTCTCGGAATGGGGGGGAGGCAGCCCCAGCATTTT; CDR3: CASSLGMGGRQPQHF
size: few; V: TRBV5-1; D: NA; J: TRBJ2-7; DNA: TGCGCCAGCAGTCGGCAAGGGTCCGAGCAGTACTTC; CDR3: CASSRQGSEQYF
size: NA; V: TRBV5-1; D: TRBD1; J: TRBJ1-2; DNA: TGCGCCAGCAGCCCGGCTCGACAGGGTTCCAGCTATGGCTACACCTTC; CDR3: CASSPARQGSSYGYTF
size: NA; V: TRBV18; D: NA; J: TRBJ1-2; DNA: TGTGCCAGCTCACCCCAGGGTGACTATGGCTACACCTTC; CDR3: CASSPQGDYGYTF
size: NA; V: TRBV4-1; D: NA; J: TRBJ2-5; DNA: TGCGCCAGCAGCCCAGGACAGCTGGAGACCCAGTACTTC; CDR3: CASSPGQLETQYF
size: few; V: TRBV7-2; D: TRBD1; J: TRBJ1-2; DNA: TGTGCCAGCAACGGACAGGGTGCGCACTATGGCTACACCTTC; CDR3: CASNGQGAHYGYTF